Sequencing of this T cell receptor beta chain was carried out in a study of blood T cells in healthy people across ages. A J-beta primer mix and a sample-barcoded 5' primer were used in a second PCR of roughly 6 to 11 cycles. TCRdb ran MiXCR on the 5' RACE reads and lists one entry per CDR3 protein. Of approximately 1.5 million distinct CDR3 sequences in the sample, roughly 43% are singletons; the top ten hold 4%. The CDR3 runs to 16 residues. CDR1 and CDR2 (germline): LNHNV, YYDKDF (reference sequence). The source of this sequence is a woman under 30 in good health. Sample: blood. The gene calls are TRBV15 and TRBJ2-1; D remains unclear. The DNA matches TRBJ2-7 better at its end, which makes the J call doubtful. The CDR3 reads CATSRDATSSYNEQYF. Here the CDR3 DNA reads TGTGCCACCAGCAGAGATGCCACATCTTCCTACAATGAGCAGTACTTC.